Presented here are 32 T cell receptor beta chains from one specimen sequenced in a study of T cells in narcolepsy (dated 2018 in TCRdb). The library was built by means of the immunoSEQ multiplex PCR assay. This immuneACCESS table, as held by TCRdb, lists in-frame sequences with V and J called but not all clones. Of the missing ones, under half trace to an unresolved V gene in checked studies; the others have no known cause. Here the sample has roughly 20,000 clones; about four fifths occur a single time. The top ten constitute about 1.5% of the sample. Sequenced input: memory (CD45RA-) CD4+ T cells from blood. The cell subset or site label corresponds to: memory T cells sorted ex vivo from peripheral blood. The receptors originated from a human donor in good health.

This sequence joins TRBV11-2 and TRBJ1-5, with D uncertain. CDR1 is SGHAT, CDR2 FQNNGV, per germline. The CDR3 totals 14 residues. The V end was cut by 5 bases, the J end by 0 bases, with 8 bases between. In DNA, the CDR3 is TGTGCCAGCAGCCAATTAGGTAGCAATCAGCCCCAGCATTTT. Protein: CASSQLGSNQPQHF. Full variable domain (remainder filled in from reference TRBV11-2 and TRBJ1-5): EAGVAQSPRYKIIEKRQSVAFWCNPISGHATLYWYQQILGQGPKLLIQFQNNGVVDDSQLPKDRFSAERLKGVDSTLKIQPAKLEDSAVYLCASSQLGSNQPQHFGDGTRLSIL.

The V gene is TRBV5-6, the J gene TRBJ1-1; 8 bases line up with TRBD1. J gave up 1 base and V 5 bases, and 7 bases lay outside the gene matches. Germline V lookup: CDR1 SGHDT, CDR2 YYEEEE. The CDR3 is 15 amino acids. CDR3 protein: CASSRGQVRNTEAFF. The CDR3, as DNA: TGTGCCAGCAGTCGGGGACAGGTGAGGAACACTGAAGCTTTCTTT.

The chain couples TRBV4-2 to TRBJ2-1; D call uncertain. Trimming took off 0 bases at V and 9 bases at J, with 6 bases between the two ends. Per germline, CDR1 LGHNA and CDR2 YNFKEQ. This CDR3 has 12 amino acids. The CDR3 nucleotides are TGTGCCAGCAGCCAAGATCGAGGTGAGCAGTTCTTC. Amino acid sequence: CASSQDRGEQFF.

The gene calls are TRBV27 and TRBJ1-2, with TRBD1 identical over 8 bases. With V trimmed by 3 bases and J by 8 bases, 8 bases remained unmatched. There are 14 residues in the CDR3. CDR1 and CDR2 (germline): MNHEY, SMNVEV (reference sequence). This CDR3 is CASSFDRGAGGYTF. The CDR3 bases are TGTGCCAGCAGTTTTGACAGGGGCGCCGGCGGCTACACCTTC.

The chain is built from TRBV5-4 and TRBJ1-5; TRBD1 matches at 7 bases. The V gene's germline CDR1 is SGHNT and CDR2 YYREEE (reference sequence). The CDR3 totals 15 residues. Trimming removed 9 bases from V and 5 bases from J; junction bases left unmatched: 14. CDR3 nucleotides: TGTGCCATGCTTCACAGGGGAAGGGCGGATCAGCCCCAGCATTTT. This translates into CAMLHRGRADQPQHF.

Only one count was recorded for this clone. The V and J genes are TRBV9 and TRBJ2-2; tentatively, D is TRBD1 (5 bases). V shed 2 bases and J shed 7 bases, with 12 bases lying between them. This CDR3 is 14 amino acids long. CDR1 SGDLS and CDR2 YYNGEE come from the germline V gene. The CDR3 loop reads CASSVLTTDGELFF. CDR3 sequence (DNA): TGTGCCAGCAGCGTTTTAACGACAGACGGGGAGCTGTTTTTT.

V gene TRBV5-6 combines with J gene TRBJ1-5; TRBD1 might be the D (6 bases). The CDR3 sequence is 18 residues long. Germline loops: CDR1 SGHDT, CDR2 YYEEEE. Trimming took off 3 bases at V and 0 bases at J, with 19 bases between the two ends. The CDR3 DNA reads TGTGCCAGCAGCTATGGGGGCAGCAACGACAATAGCAATCAGCCCCAGCATTTT. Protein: CASSYGGSNDNSNQPQHF.

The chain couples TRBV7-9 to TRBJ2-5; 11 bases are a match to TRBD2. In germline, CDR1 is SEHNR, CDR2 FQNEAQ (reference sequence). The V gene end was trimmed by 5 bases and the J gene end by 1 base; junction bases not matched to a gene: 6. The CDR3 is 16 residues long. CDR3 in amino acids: CASSARLAGLQETQYF. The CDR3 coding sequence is TGTGCCAGCAGCGCACGACTAGCGGGGCTCCAAGAGACCCAGTACTTC.

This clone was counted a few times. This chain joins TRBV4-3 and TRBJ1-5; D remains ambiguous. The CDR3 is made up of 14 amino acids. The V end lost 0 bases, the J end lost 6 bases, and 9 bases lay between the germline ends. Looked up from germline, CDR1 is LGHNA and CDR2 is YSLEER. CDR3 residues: CASSQDEWGQPQHF. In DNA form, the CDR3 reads TGCGCCAGCAGCCAAGACGAATGGGGTCAGCCCCAGCATTTT.

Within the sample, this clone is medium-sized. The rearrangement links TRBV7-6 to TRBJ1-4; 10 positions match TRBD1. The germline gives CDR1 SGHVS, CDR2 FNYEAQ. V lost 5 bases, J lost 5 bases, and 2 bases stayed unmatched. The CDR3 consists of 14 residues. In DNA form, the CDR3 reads TGTGCCAGCAGCGCGACAGGGGGCAATGAAAAACTGTTTTTT. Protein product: CASSATGGNEKLFF. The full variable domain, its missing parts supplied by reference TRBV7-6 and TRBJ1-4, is GAGVSQSPRYKVTKRGQDVALRCDPISGHVSLYWYRQALGQGPEFLTYFNYEAQQDKSGLPNDRFSAERPEGSISTLTIQRTEQRDSAMYRCASSATGGNEKLFFGSGTQLSVL.

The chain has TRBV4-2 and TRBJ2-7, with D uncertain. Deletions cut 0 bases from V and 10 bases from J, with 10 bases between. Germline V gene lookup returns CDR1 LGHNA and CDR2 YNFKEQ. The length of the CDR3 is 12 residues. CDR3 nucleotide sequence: TGTGCCAGCAGCCAAGATGGACGCGGACAGTACTTC. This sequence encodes CASSQDGRGQYF.

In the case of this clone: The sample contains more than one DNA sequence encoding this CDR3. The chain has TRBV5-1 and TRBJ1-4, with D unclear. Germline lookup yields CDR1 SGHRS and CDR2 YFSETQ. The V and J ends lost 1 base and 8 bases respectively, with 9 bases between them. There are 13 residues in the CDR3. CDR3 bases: TGCGCCAGCAGCTTGAATATACGCGAAAAACTGTTTTTT. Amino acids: CASSLNIREKLFF.

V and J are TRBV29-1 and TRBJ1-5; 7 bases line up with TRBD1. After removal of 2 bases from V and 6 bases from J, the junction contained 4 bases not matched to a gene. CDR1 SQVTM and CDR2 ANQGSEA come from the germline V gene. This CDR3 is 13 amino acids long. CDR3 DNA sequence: TGCAGCGTTGAAACAGGGGTCGGTCAGCCCCAGCATTTT. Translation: CSVETGVGQPQHF.

CDR3 residues: CASSLYDAYYGYTF. In DNA form, the CDR3 reads TGTGCCAGCAGCTTATACGACGCGTACTATGGCTACACCTTC. V gene TRBV7-2 combines with J gene TRBJ1-2; no definite D call. This CDR3 is built from 14 residues. V was clipped by 2 bases and J by 3 bases, with 10 bases between them. The germline V gene has CDR1 SGHTA and CDR2 FQGNSA.

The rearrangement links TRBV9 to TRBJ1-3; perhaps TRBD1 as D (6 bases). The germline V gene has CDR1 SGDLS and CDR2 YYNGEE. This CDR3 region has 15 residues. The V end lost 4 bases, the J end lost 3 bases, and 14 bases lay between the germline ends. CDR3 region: CASSMDSSGGNTIYF. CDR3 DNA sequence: TGTGCCAGCAGCATGGACAGCTCGGGTGGAAACACCATATATTTT.

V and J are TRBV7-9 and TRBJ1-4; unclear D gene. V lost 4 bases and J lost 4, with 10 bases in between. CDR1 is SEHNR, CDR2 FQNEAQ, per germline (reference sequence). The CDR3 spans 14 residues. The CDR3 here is CASSSAAINEKLFF. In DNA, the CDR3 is TGTGCCAGCAGCTCGGCGGCAATTAATGAAAAACTGTTTTTT.

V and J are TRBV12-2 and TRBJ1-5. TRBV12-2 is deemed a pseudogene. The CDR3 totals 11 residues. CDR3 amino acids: CASRYDQPQHF. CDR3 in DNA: TGTGCAAGTCGCTACGATCAGCCCCAGCATTTT.

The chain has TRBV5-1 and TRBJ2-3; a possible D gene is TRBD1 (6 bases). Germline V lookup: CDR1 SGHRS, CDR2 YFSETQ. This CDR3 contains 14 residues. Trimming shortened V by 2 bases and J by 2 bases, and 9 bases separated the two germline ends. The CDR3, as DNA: TGCGCCAGCAGCTTTGGACAGACCACAGATACGCAGTATTTT. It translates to CASSFGQTTDTQYF.

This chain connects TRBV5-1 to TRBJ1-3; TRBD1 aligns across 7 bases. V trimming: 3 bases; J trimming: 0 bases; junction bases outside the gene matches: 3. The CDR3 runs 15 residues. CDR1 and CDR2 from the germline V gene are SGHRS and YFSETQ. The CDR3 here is CASSSGQSSGNTIYF. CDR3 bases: TGCGCCAGCAGCTCGGGACAGAGCTCTGGAAACACCATATATTTT.

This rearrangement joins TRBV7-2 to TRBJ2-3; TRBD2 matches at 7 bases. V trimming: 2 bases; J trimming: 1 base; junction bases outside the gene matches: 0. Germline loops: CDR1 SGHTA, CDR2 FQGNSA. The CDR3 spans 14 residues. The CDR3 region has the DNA TGTGCCAGCAGCTTAACTAGCGGCACAGATACGCAGTATTTT. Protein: CASSLTSGTDTQYF.

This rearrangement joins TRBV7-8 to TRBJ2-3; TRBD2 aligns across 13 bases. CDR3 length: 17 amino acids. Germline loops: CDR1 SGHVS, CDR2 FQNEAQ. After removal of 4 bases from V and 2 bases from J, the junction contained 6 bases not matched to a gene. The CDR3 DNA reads TGTGCCAGCAGCTCCCGGACTAGCGGGGGTGTCACAGATACGCAGTATTTT. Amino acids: CASSSRTSGGVTDTQYF.

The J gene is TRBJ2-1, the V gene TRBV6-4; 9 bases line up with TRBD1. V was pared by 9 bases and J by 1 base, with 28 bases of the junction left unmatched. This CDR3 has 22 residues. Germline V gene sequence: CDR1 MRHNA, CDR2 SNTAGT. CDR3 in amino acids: CARNDSAGTGPIGDRSYNEQFF. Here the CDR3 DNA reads TGTGCCAGGAATGACTCCGCCGGGACAGGGCCGATCGGGGATAGGTCCTACAATGAGCAGTTCTTC.

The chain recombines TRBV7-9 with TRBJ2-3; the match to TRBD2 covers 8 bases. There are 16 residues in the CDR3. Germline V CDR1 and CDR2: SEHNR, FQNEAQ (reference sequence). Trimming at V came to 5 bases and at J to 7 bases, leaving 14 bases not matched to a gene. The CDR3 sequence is CASSVTGGGPFHTQYF. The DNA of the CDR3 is TGTGCCAGCAGCGTCACTGGCGGGGGGCCCTTTCATACGCAGTATTTT. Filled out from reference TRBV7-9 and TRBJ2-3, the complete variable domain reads DTGVSQNPRHKITKRGQNVTFRCDPISEHNRLYWYRQTLGQGPEFLTYFQNEAQLEKSRLLSDRFSAERPKGSFSTLEIQRTEQGDSAMYLCASSVTGGGPFHTQYFGPGTRLTVL.

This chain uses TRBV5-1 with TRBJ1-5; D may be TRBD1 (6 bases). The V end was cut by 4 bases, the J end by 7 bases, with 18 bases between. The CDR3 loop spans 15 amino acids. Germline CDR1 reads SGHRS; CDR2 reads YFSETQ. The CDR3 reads CASSRGGGEGQPQHF. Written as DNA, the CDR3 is TGCGCCAGCAGCCGTGGAGGGGGTGAAGGGCAGCCCCAGCATTTT.

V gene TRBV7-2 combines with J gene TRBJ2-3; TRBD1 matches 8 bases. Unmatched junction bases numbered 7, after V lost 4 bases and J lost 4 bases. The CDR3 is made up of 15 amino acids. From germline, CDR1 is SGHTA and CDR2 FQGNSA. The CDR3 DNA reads TGTGCCAGCAGCTCCAGGACAGGGCTCCCAGATACGCAGTATTTT. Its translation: CASSSRTGLPDTQYF.

For the CDR3, the DNA is TGTGCCAGCAGGTTGACCGGGACTAGCGCCCACGAGCAGTACTTC. Its translation: CASRLTGTSAHEQYF. The chain uses TRBV7-2 and TRBJ2-7; 10 nucleotides line up with TRBD2. This CDR3 spans 15 amino acids. The junction had 10 bases not matched to a gene; V was cut back by 6 bases and J by 5 bases. Germline V CDR1 and CDR2: SGHTA, FQGNSA.

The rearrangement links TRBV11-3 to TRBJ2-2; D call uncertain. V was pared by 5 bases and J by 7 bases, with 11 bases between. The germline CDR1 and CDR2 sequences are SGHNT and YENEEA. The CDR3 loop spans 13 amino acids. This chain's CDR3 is CASSPGPDGELFF. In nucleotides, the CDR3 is TGTGCCAGCAGCCCCGGACCGGACGGGGAGCTGTTTTTT.

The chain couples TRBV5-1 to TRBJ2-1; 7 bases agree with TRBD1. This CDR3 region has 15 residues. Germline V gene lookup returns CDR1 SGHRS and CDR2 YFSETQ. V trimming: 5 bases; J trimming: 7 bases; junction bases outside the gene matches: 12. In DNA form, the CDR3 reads TGCGCCAGCAGTCAAGTACTACAGGGGAATAATGAGCAGTTCTTC. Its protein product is CASSQVLQGNNEQFF.

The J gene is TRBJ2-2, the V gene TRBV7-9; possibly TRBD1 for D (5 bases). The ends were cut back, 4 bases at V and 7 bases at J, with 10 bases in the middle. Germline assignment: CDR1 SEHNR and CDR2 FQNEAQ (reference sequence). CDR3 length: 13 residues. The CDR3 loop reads CASSSQGIGELFF. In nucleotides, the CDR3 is TGTGCCAGCAGCTCGCAGGGTATCGGGGAGCTGTTTTTT.

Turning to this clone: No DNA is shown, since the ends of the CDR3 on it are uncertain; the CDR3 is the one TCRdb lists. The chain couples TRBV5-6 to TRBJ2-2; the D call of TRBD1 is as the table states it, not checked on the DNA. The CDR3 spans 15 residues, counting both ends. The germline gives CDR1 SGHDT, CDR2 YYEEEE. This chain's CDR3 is CASSFGPGVTGELFF.

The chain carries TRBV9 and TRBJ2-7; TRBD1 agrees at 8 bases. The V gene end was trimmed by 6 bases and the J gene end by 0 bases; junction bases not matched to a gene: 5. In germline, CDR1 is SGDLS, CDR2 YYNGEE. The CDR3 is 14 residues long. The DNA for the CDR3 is TGTGCCAGCAATCCAGGGGGCCTCTCCTACGAGCAGTACTTC. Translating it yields CASNPGGLSYEQYF.

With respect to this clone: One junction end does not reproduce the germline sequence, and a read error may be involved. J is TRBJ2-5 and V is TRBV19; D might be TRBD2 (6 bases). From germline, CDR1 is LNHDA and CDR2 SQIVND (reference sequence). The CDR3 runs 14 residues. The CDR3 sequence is CTSSRRGRSETQYF. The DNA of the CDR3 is TGTACCAGTAGTCGGCGGGGTCGCTCAGAGACCCAGTACTTC. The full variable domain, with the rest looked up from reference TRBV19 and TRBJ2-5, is DGGITQSPKYLFRKEGQNVTLSCEQNLNHDAMYWYRQDPGQGLRLIYYSQIVNDFQKGDIAEGYSVSREKKESFPLTVTSAQKNPTAFYLCTSSRRGRSETQYFGPGTRLLVL.